The 17 T cell receptor beta chains listed next were all sequenced from one sample in a study of monozygotic twins with cystic fibrosis. TCRdb's table, derived via immunoSEQ multiplex PCR, lists solely in-frame clones and lacks some. The table has roughly 20,000 clones, 95% to 98% seen once; the top ten hold 1.9%. The sample taken for sequencing was blood. These receptors originate from a woman in her thirties with cystic fibrosis.

The genes are TRBV7-9 and TRBJ1-2; D remains unclear. The CDR3 sequence is 14 residues long. With 5 bases removed from V and 4 bases from J, the gap between germline ends came to 14 bases. CDR1 and CDR2 from the germline V gene are SEHNR and FQNEAQ (reference sequence). CDR3 bases: TGTGCCAGCAGCCCCCTAGACCGGGTCTATGGCTACACCTTC. Amino acid sequence: CASSPLDRVYGYTF.

The rearrangement links TRBV27 to TRBJ2-7, with D tentatively TRBD2 (6 bases). This CDR3 is built from 15 residues. Germline lookup yields CDR1 MNHEY and CDR2 SMNVEV (reference sequence). Trimming removed 4 bases from V and 6 bases from J, with 19 bases in between. CDR3 sequence: CASSSPPPPGGEQYF. The CDR3 region has the DNA TGTGCCAGCAGTTCTCCTCCCCCTCCCGGGGGCGAGCAGTACTTC.

CDR3 sequence: CASSPGEGPYEQYF. The CDR3, as DNA: TGTGCCAGCAGCCCAGGGGAGGGCCCCTACGAGCAGTACTTC. The chain couples TRBV7-9 to TRBJ2-7; a possible D gene is TRBD2 (7 bases). CDR3 length equals 14 residues. The V end was cut by 5 bases, the J end by 2 bases, with 13 bases between. CDR1 and CDR2 (germline): SEHNR, FQNEAQ (reference sequence).

This clone was observed a handful of times. The rearrangement joins TRBV15 to TRBJ1-1; D is unresolved. V was pared by 5 bases and J by 8 bases, with 15 bases between. This CDR3 is 13 amino acids long. Germline V CDR1 and CDR2: LNHNV, YYDKDF (reference sequence). The CDR3 loop is CATSPTPGGEAFF. CDR3 sequence (DNA): TGTGCCACCAGCCCAACCCCGGGAGGGGAAGCTTTCTTT.

The chain couples TRBV7-8 to TRBJ2-1; TRBD1 agrees at 8 bases. Germline-derived CDR1 and CDR2 are SGHVS and FQNEAQ. Trimming took 1 base from V and 5 from J; bases not matched to a gene: 10. The CDR3 length is 17 residues. The CDR3: CASSLVSTRGLNNEQFF. The CDR3 bases are TGTGCCAGCAGCTTAGTTAGTACCAGGGGGCTCAACAATGAGCAGTTCTTC.

V gene TRBV5-1 combines with J gene TRBJ1-2; 11 bases line up with TRBD1. Germline V gene lookup returns CDR1 SGHRS and CDR2 YFSETQ. Trimming at V came to 0 bases and at J to 8 bases, leaving 12 bases not matched to a gene. This CDR3 region has 17 residues. The CDR3 here is CASSLGDRGFIRLGYTF. The DNA for the CDR3 is TGCGCCAGCAGCTTGGGGGACAGGGGGTTCATACGACTAGGCTACACCTTC.

This clone was recorded once. The chain recombines TRBV5-1 with TRBJ2-1, with TRBD1 identical over 7 bases. Germline trimming cut 4 bases from V and 8 bases from J; bases unmatched to any gene: 12. CDR1 SGHRS and CDR2 YFSETQ come from the germline V gene. The length of the CDR3 is 15 residues. The CDR3 protein is CASSRQGGSQDEQFF. The CDR3 nucleotides read TGCGCCAGCAGCCGACAGGGTGGCAGTCAAGATGAGCAGTTCTTC.

This chain joins TRBV11-2 and TRBJ1-1; TRBD1 is a possible D gene (5 bases). Germline loops: CDR1 SGHAT, CDR2 FQNNGV. The V end lost 2 bases, the J end lost 6 bases, and 13 bases lay between the germline ends. The CDR3 loop spans 14 amino acids. Here the CDR3 DNA reads TGTGCCAGCAGCTTAAATCCAGGGATGCCTGAAGCTTTCTTT. This gives the protein CASSLNPGMPEAFF.

This chain connects TRBV5-4 to TRBJ2-2; D is perhaps TRBD1 (6 bases). CDR1 and CDR2 from the germline V gene are SGHNT and YYREEE (reference sequence). This CDR3 has 15 residues. V gave up 1 base and J gave up 6 bases, with 13 bases separating them. The CDR3 DNA sequence: TGTGCCAGCAGCTTGCAGGCAGGGGTCGCCGGGGAGCTGTTTTTT. This encodes CASSLQAGVAGELFF.

The chain employs TRBV6-5 and TRBJ1-2; no clear D. The length of the CDR3 is 14 residues. The germline V gene encodes CDR1 MNHEY and CDR2 SVGAGI. Trimming stripped 7 bases from V and 3 bases from J, with 15 bases between. This CDR3 reads CASKAGRMHYGYTF. Written as DNA, the CDR3 is TGTGCCAGCAAGGCAGGCAGAATGCACTATGGCTACACCTTC.

The gene calls are TRBV15 and TRBJ2-1; tentatively, D is TRBD1 or TRBD2 (5 bases each). Looked up from germline, CDR1 is LNHNV and CDR2 is YYDKDF (reference sequence). There are 15 residues in the CDR3. V was shortened by 1 base and J by 6 bases, with 13 bases between the two germline ends. This chain's CDR3 is CATSRARGGPNEQFF. CDR3 in DNA: TGTGCCACCAGCAGAGCGAGGGGCGGACCCAATGAGCAGTTCTTC.

This clone was counted once. The chain couples TRBV18 to TRBJ2-2; tentatively, D is TRBD1 or TRBD2 (6 bases each). The CDR3 has 16 residues. Germline values: CDR1 KGHSH, CDR2 LQKENI. V was clipped by 4 bases and J by 2 bases, with 14 bases between them. CDR3 protein: CASSLRGQRNTGELFF. CDR3 in DNA: TGTGCCAGCTCACTTCGGGGGCAGCGTAACACCGGGGAGCTGTTTTTT.

The chain employs TRBV5-1 and TRBJ2-3; D is unresolved. This CDR3 is 15 amino acids long. The germline gives CDR1 SGHRS, CDR2 YFSETQ. The ends were cut back, 0 bases at V and 1 base at J, with 9 bases in the middle. The CDR3 DNA reads TGCGCCAGCAGCTTGGGGGTTTTGGGCACAGATACGCAGTATTTT. This translates into CASSLGVLGTDTQYF.

V gene TRBV28 combines with J gene TRBJ2-1, with D possibly matching TRBD1 (6 bases). The CDR3 sequence is 15 residues long. V lost 6 bases and J 7 bases, leaving 19 bases between the germline ends. The germline V gene encodes CDR1 MDHEN and CDR2 SYDVKM. Written as DNA, the CDR3 is TGTGCCAGCAGACCCTCTGACAGGCTCAGGAATGAGCAGTTCTTC. It encodes CASRPSDRLRNEQFF.

J is TRBJ2-3 and V is TRBV4-3, with 10 nucleotides matching TRBD2. V dropped 4 bases and J dropped 5; count of bases not matched to a gene: 9. The germline gives CDR1 LGHNA, CDR2 YSLEER. The CDR3 contains 16 residues. CDR3 sequence (DNA): TGCGCCAGCAGCCCCCAACTAGCGGGGACGATAGATACGCAGTATTTT. Translated, it gives CASSPQLAGTIDTQYF.

The rearrangement links TRBV19 to TRBJ1-2; D is possibly TRBD1 (5 bases). Germline V lookup: CDR1 LNHDA, CDR2 SQIVND (reference sequence). This CDR3 has 13 residues. Trimming removed 5 bases from V and 0 bases from J, with 7 bases in between. CDR3 protein: CASSETANYGYTF. The DNA for the CDR3 is TGTGCCAGTAGTGAGACAGCTAACTATGGCTACACCTTC.

This chain uses TRBV7-8 with TRBJ2-5, with 10 bases aligning to TRBD2. The CDR3 is 17 amino acids. V lost 5 bases to trimming and J lost 3 bases; unmatched junction nucleotides: 12. Per germline, CDR1 SGHVS and CDR2 FQNEAQ. CDR3 sequence (DNA): TGTGCCAGCAGCCACTCGAGGGAGCGGGGGGGCGAAGAGACCCAGTACTTC. Its protein is CASSHSRERGGEETQYF.